A single sample gave rise to the 17 T cell receptor beta chains below, sequenced in a study of Graves' ophthalmopathy and Graves' hyperthyroidism (dated 2018 in TCRdb). Sequencing took place on an Illumina HiSeq 2000. TCR beta CDR3 regions were amplified from RNA transcripts for repertoire sequencing. The first round was an RT-PCR using HTBI primers with the Qiagen OneStep RT-PCR kit, and this first round was followed by a second-round multiplex PCR, then size selection and purification. The public reads were run again by TCRdb, first through fastp at Q25 and then through MiXCR, and only productive beta chains were kept. Duplicate CDR3 protein sequences are folded into a single record with the most common DNA and genes. This sample is represented by 600,000 to 700,000 distinct CDR3 sequences; roughly 39% of them were singletons. The ten top clones hold around 3% of the sample. The sequenced sample was peripheral blood. These receptor sequences come from an adult man with Graves' ophthalmopathy.

A word on this clonotype: With a much larger clone just one base away, this may be a read error. The chain joins TRBV7-9 to TRBJ2-7; 9 nucleotides agree with TRBD2. Germline V lookup: CDR1 SEHNR, CDR2 FQNEAQ (reference sequence). There are 14 residues in the CDR3. Trimming took 5 bases from V and 6 from J; bases not matched to a gene: 8. The CDR3 sequence: CASSPSGTSIEQYF. The CDR3 nucleotides read TGTGCCAGCAGCCCATCCGGGACTAGCATCGAGCAGTACTTC.

The gene calls are TRBV2 and TRBJ2-5; D is possibly TRBD1 (6 bases). CDR3 length: 16 amino acids. In germline, CDR1 is SNHLY, CDR2 FYNNEI. V gave up 8 bases and J gave up 4 bases, with 23 bases separating them. The CDR3 sequence: CASAEWMQGSSETQYF. For the CDR3, the DNA is TGTGCCAGCGCCGAATGGATGCAGGGGTCTTCAGAGACCCAGTACTTC.

V and J are TRBV6-6 and TRBJ2-5; 7 bases fit TRBD1. CDR3 length: 15 residues. V shed 2 bases and J 2 bases; nucleotides not matched to a gene: 5. CDR1 and CDR2 (germline): MNHNY, SVGAGI (reference sequence). The CDR3 DNA reads as TGTGCCAGCAGTTACCCCGCGGACAGGCAAGAGACCCAGTACTTC. The encoded protein is CASSYPADRQETQYF.

Ten or more counts support this clonotype. V is TRBV2 and J is TRBJ1-6; 7 positions match TRBD1. The germline CDR1 and CDR2 sequences are SNHLY and FYNNEI. The length of the CDR3 is 14 residues. Losses at the gene ends were 7 bases for V and 7 bases for J; bases not matched to a gene: 7. The CDR3 DNA reads TGTGCCAGCACCCGGGGCAGGGGGAATTCACCCCTCCACTTT. This gives the protein CASTRGRGNSPLHF.

The chain uses TRBV14 and TRBJ1-4, with 9 bases matching TRBD1. CDR3 length: 15 residues. The J segment lost 4 bases and the V segment lost 1 base, leaving 1 base of the junction unmatched. The germline CDR1 and CDR2 sequences are SGHDN and FVKESK. The CDR3 DNA reads as TGTGCCAGCAGCCAAGGGACAGGGGTTAATGAAAAACTGTTTTTT. Its protein product is CASSQGTGVNEKLFF.

This clonotype has at least ten counts. One junction end disagrees with the germline gene, perhaps due to a read error. The J gene is TRBJ1-2, the V gene TRBV6-5; D is uncertain. Per germline, CDR1 MNHEY and CDR2 SVGAGI. The CDR3 consists of 11 residues. The CDR3 nucleotides read TGTGCCAGCAGTTACTGGGGTGAATCGTACTTC. It encodes CASSYWGESYF.

This clonotype was detected many times. The V and J genes are TRBV7-8 and TRBJ2-2; the D is unclear. This CDR3 has 16 amino acids. Looked up from germline, CDR1 is SGHVS and CDR2 is FQNEAQ. Trimming removed 0 bases from V and 5 bases from J, with 13 bases in between. CDR3 sequence (DNA): TGTGCCAGCAGCTTAGCGCCAGAAGTAGAGACCGGGGAGCTGTTTTTT. This encodes CASSLAPEVETGELFF.

In its sample, this clonotype was seen a few times. The chain carries TRBV7-9 and TRBJ2-5; D is possibly TRBD1 (8 bases). This CDR3 spans 16 amino acids. Looked up from germline, CDR1 is SEHNR and CDR2 is FQNEAQ (reference sequence). Trimming pared 8 bases from V and 5 bases from J, leaving 24 bases between. CDR3 nucleotides: TGTGCCAGCTCATTTTTCCGGGACAGGCGGGAGGAGACCCAGTACTTC. Its protein product is CASSFFRDRREETQYF.

This clonotype was recorded at least ten times. This CDR3 is CASSQWRTETQYF. CDR3 sequence (DNA): TGCGCCAGCAGCCAATGGAGGACCGAGACCCAGTACTTC. The chain uses TRBV4-1 and TRBJ2-5; D might be TRBD2 (5 bases). The length of the CDR3 is 13 residues. CDR1 is MGHRA and CDR2 is YSYEKL in the germline V gene. With 2 bases removed from V and 5 bases from J, the gap between germline ends came to 9 bases.

J is TRBJ2-7 and V is TRBV7-3; TRBD1 aligns across 10 bases. There are 15 residues in the CDR3. The germline CDR1 and CDR2 sequences are SGHTA and FQGTGA. V was pared by 5 bases and J by 3 bases, with 7 bases of the junction left unmatched. For the CDR3, the DNA is TGTGCCAGCAGCCGGGACAGGGGATGGGGCTACGAGCAGTACTTC. Translated, it gives CASSRDRGWGYEQYF.

This clonotype came up many times. V gene TRBV24-1 combines with J gene TRBJ1-2; the D is unclear. The germline V gene encodes CDR1 KGHDR and CDR2 SFDVKD. Trimming removed 1 base at V and 7 bases at J, with 6 bases between. The CDR3 sequence is 12 residues long. CDR3 region: CATSDFRGGYTF. CDR3 in DNA: TGTGCCACCAGTGATTTCCGGGGTGGCTACACCTTC.

The chain has TRBV5-1 and TRBJ2-2, with D tentatively TRBD2 (6 bases). Germline V lookup: CDR1 SGHRS, CDR2 YFSETQ. The CDR3 loop spans 14 amino acids. V was clipped by 2 bases and J by 5 bases, with 10 bases between them. CDR3 region: CASSFGGLTGELFF. CDR3 nucleotides: TGCGCCAGCAGCTTCGGGGGATTGACCGGGGAGCTGTTTTTT. Combining the CDR3 with reference TRBV5-1 and TRBJ2-2 gives the whole variable domain KAGVTQTPRYLIKTRGQQVTLSCSPISGHRSVSWYQQTPGQGLQFLFEYFSETQRNKGNFPGRFSGRQFSNSRSEMNVSTLELGDSALYLCASSFGGLTGELFFGEGSRLTVL.

The chain is built from TRBV4-1 and TRBJ1-5, with a weak D call TRBD1 (5 bases). From germline, CDR1 is MGHRA and CDR2 YSYEKL. With 4 bases removed from V and 6 bases from J, the gap between germline ends came to 13 bases. The CDR3 consists of 14 residues. CDR3 nucleotides: TGCGCCAGCAGCCCAGGGACCGCGGCTCAGCCCCAGCATTTT. Residues: CASSPGTAAQPQHF.

The chain recombines TRBV6-6 with TRBJ1-6; 8 nucleotides agree with TRBD1. Losses at the gene ends were 2 bases for V and 8 bases for J; bases not matched to a gene: 2. This CDR3 contains 14 residues. Per the germline V gene, CDR1 is MNHNY and CDR2 is SVGAGI (reference sequence). CDR3 nucleotides: TGTGCCAGCAGTTACGGACAGGGAGATTCACCCCTCCACTTT. Residues: CASSYGQGDSPLHF.

The rearrangement links TRBV5-6 to TRBJ1-2, with D possibly matching TRBD1 (5 bases). The CDR3 extends over 11 amino acids. The V gene lost 3 bases and the J gene lost 12 bases, with 12 bases spanning the gap. Germline loops: CDR1 SGHDT, CDR2 YYEEEE. The chain's CDR3 is CASSSGPGHTF. CDR3 in DNA: TGTGCCAGCAGCTCCGGACCGGGACACACCTTC.

This clonotype was seen at least ten times. J is TRBJ2-2 and V is TRBV10-3, with TRBD1 as a possible D gene (5 bases). CDR3 size: 14 residues. V lost 6 bases to trimming and J lost 5 bases, with 13 bases between them. From germline, CDR1 is ENHRY and CDR2 SYGVKD. The CDR3 nucleotides are TGTGCCATCAGCCCCCAGGGTCGGACCGGGGAGCTGTTTTTT. It codes for CAISPQGRTGELFF.

The J gene is TRBJ1-2, the V gene TRBV29-1, with D hard to call. The CDR3 covers 14 residues. Germline CDR1 and CDR2: SQVTM and ANQGSEA. V lost 8 bases, J lost 3 bases, and 19 bases lay in between. The CDR3 loop is CSQDRTDRHYGYTF. As DNA, the CDR3 is TGCAGCCAAGATCGGACCGATAGACACTATGGCTACACCTTC.